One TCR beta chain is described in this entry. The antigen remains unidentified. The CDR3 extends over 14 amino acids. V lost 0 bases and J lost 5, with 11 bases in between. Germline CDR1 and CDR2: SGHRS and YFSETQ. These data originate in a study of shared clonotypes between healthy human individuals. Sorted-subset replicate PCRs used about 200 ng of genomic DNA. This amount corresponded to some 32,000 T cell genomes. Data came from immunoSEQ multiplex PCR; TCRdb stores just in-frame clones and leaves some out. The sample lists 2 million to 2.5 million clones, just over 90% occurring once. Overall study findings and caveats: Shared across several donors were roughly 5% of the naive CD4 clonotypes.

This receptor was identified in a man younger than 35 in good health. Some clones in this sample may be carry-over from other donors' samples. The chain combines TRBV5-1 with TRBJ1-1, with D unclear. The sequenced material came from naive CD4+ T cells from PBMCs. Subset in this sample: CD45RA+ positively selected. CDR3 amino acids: CASSLAPRRTEAFF. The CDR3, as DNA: TGCGCCAGCAGCTTGGCCCCCCGGCGGACTGAAGCTTTCTTT.